The present TCR beta chain was sequenced within a study of Ad26.COV2.S vaccination and SARS-CoV-2 variants. Treatment described: some 20 received Ad26.COV2.S at low or high dose, single or two shots; about 5 received placebo; per-sample allocation not given. Following the first vaccine or placebo injection, samples were taken on day 63. Adults aged 18-55 years in Boston included the donor. This CDR3 is built from 17 residues. Trimming cost V 6 bases and J 8 bases, with 23 bases left between them. Germline CDR1 and CDR2: SGHVS and FQNEAQ. Sequenced by immunoSEQ multiplex PCR; TCRdb stores in-frame clones only, minus some. Among 200,000 to 250,000 clones, roughly 90% were seen once, and the ten largest hold approximately 11%. Study findings and constraints: Vaccine recipients surpassed placebo recipients in spike-specific TCR breadth.

About this clone itself: Its antigen is not known.

V and J are TRBV7-8 and TRBJ2-6, with D possibly TRBD1 on 5 matching bases. The source was peripheral blood, collected in a trial of Ad26.COV2.S vaccine versus placebo. The TCR comes from a person aged 18-65 years who received the Ad26.COV2.S COVID-19 vaccine or a placebo. CDR3 protein: CASSSDSRPYSTNVLTF. The CDR3 bases are TGTGCCAGCAGTTCTGACAGTCGTCCTTATAGCACCAACGTCCTGACTTTC. The full variable domain, completed using reference TRBV7-8 and TRBJ2-6, is GAGVSQSPRYKVAKRGQDVALRCDPISGHVSLFWYQQALGQGPEFLTYFQNEAQLDKSGLPSDRFFAERPEGSVSTLKIQRTQQEDSAVYLCASSSDSRPYSTNVLTFGAGSRLTVL.